This T cell receptor beta chain was captured by sequencing in a study of blood T cell repertoires in COVID-19 (TCRdb year 2020). Study-wide context: Samples from collaborators originated in the United States, Italy and Spain and spanned both the acute and convalescent phases of COVID-19. The prospective study material was composed of cDNA or gDNA derived from T cells, B-cell-depleted T cells, or PBMCs. Deeply sampled blood TCRbeta repertoires from subjects exposed to, actively infected with, or recovered from COVID-19 were included in the dataset. The repertoires were released in a freely available public database meant as a resource for research on the immune response to SARS-CoV-2. Samples were obtained from the ongoing ImmuneRACE study (first 160 participants) and from over 1,000 subjects provided by 6 global collaborators. Nearly every sample came with metadata listing a de-identified subject ID, COVID-19 status, age in years and sex. Where available, HLA class I and class II types were obtained from metadata supplied by the sample provider rather than from assay-based typing. Study-wide conclusions, independent of this receptor: Clinical and demographic metadata were provided uncurated, with the amount varying by source and participant.

V is cut back by 5 bases and J by 2 bases, with 2 bases in the junction unmatched. Taken from the germline V gene (reference sequence), the CDR1 and CDR2 loops are LNHDA and SQIVND. The CDR3, cysteine through phenylalanine, is 14 amino acids long. Only CDR3 DNA remains: 42 bases, in frame from the first base. TCRbeta CDR3 regions were amplified from genomic DNA using the immunoSEQ Assay, a bias-controlled multiplex PCR. The original pipeline was this. The number of nucleated cells in each sample was estimated from the amplification of reference gene primers within the assay. Sequence reads were collapsed and filtered to measure the absolute abundance of every unique TCRbeta CDR3 rearrangement. For each sample, productive Simpson clonality was calculated as the square root of Simpson's diversity index over productive rearrangements. In TCRdb, the immuneACCESS table is reduced to in-frame sequences with V and J assigned. These tables do not hold every clone; where another copy was compared, an unresolved V gene accounts for under half, and the others remain unexplained. V and J calls and clone size are those listed in that table; D and trimming were worked out from the DNA. The sample data list approximately 110,000 clones, and 70% to 90% of these were observed just once. Clones ranked in the top ten supply 3.4% of the sample.

For this clone: The antigen this receptor binds is unknown. No quality values exist for individual bases; no much larger clone is one base distant.

Collaborating institutions collected whole blood in K2EDTA tubes following their own protocols. For TCRbeta analysis, collaborator samples were shipped as frozen whole blood, as isolated PBMCs, or as DNA extracted from either sample type. The V and J segments used are TRBV19 and TRBJ2-1, with 8 central nucleotides matching TRBD1. This TCR was sampled from a man aged 35 to 55 with acute or convalescent COVID-19. Sample: peripheral blood. The base sequence is TGTGCCAGTAGTCCCAGGGGGCCCTACAATGAGCAGTTCTTC. The encoded protein is CASSPRGPYNEQFF. Reference TRBV19 and TRBJ2-1 proteins supply the regions before and after the CDR3; the full variable domain is: DGGITQSPKYLFRKEGQNVTLSCEQNLNHDAMYWYRQDPGQGLRLIYYSQIVNDFQKGDIAEGYSVSREKKESFPLTVTSAQKNPTAFYLCASSPRGPYNEQFFGPGTRLTVL.